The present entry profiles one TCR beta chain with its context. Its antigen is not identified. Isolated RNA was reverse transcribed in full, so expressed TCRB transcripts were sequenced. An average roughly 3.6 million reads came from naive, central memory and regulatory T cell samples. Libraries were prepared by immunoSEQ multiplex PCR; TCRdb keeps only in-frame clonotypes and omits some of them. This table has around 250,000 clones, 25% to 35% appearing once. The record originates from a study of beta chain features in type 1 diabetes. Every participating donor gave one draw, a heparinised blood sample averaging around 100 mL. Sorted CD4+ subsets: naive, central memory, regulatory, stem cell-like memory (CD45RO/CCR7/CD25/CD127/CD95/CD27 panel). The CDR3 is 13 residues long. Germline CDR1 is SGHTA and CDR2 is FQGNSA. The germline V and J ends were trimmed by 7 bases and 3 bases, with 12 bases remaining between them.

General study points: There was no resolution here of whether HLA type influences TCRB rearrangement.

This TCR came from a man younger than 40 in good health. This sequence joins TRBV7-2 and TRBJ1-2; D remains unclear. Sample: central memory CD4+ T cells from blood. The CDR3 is CASTLSPDYGYTF. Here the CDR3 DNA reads TGTGCCAGCACCCTAAGCCCTGACTATGGCTACACCTTC.